This T cell receptor beta chain was sequenced during a study of OX40 agonist ivuxolimab in advanced cancers. Turning to the study itself: Subjects had a mean age of roughly 60 years, with a range of 23 to 79; approximately 83% were male.

Study observations and caveats: More expanded clones were found, on average, in CD8+ than in CD4+ T cells.

The CDR3 is 14 amino acids. CDR1 and CDR2 (germline): SQVTM, ANQGSEA. J lost 0 bases, V lost 6 bases, and 2 bases had no gene match. Sampling times: baseline, cycle 4 day 1, cycle 7 day 1. Sequencing was performed with immunoSEQ multiplex PCR; in TCRdb, only in-frame clones are kept and a portion is missing. Among about 53,000 clones, 84% were seen once, and the ten largest hold around 4.3%. Remarks on this clone: Antigen: not known.

The material sequenced was CD4+ or CD8+ T cells sorted from blood, taken in a trial of the OX40 agonist ivuxolimab. The J gene is TRBJ1-4, the V gene TRBV29-1, with TRBD1 identical over 9 bases. This receptor was identified in an adult with an advanced solid tumor such as melanoma, head and neck, liver or kidney cancer. The CDR3 is CSVRDRATNEKLFF. DNA for the CDR3: TGCAGCGTACGGGACAGGGCAACTAATGAAAAACTGTTTTTT. Supplemented by reference TRBV29-1 and TRBJ1-4, the full variable domain reads SAVISQKPSRDICQRGTSLTIQCQVDSQVTMMFWYRQQPGQSLTLIATANQGSEATYESGFVIDKFPISRPNLTFSTLTVSNMSPEDSSIYLCSVRDRATNEKLFFGSGTQLSVL.